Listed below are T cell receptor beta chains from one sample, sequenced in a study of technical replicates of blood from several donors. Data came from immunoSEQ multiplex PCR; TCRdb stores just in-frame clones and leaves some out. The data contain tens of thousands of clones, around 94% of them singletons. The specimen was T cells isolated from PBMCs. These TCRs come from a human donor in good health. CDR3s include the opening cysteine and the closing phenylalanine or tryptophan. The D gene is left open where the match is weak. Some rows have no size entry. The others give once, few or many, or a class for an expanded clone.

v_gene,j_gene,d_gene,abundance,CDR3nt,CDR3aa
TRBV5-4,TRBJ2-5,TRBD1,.,TGTGCCAGCAGCCACCCGACAGGGTCTGGGGAGACCCAGTACTTC,CASSHPTGSGETQYF
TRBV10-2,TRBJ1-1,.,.,TGCGCCAGCAGTGAGATAGACAGGCGCTATATTCTCTTCATGAACACTGAAGCTTTCTTT,CASSEIDRRYILFMNTEAFF
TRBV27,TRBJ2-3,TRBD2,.,TGTGCCAGCCAAATTGCCGGAGTAGCGGGAGATCGAGATACGCAGTATTTT,CASQIAGVAGDRDTQYF
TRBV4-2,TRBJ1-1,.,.,TGTGCCAGCAGCCTCGAGCGATGGCAGACGAACACTGAAGCTTTCTTT,CASSLERWQTNTEAFF
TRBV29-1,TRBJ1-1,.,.,TGCAGCGTTGAAATGCCACTAGTTGGCACTGAAGCTTTCTTT,CSVEMPLVGTEAFF
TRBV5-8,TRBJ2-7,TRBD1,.,TGTGCCAGCAGCGTTTTTACAGGGGGCTGGGACGAGCAGTACTTC,CASSVFTGGWDEQYF
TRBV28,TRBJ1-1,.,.,TGTGCCAGCAGTTTAGTATCCGTTTTTAACACTGAAGCTTTCTTT,CASSLVSVFNTEAFF
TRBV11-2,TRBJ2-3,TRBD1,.,TGTGCCAGCAGCTTCTACAGGGGGCTATACACAGATACGCAGTATTTT,CASSFYRGLYTDTQYF
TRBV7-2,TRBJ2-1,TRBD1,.,TGTGCCAGCAGCCCTCCGGGACAGGGGGTGCTTGAGCAGTTCTTC,CASSPPGQGVLEQFF
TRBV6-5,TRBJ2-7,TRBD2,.,TGTGCCAGCAGATGGACTAGCGGACCCTACGAGCAGTACTTC,CASRWTSGPYEQYF
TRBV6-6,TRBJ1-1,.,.,TGTGCCAGCAGTTACTCTAGCAGCAACACTGAAGCTTTCTTT,CASSYSSSNTEAFF
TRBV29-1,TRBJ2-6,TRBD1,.,TGCAGCGTTACAGGGGGCTCTGGGGCCAACGTCCTGACTTTC,CSVTGGSGANVLTF
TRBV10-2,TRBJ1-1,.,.,TGCGCCAGCTCCGGGGGGGAGCCCCTCGCAGAAGCTTTCTTT,CASSGGEPLAEAFF
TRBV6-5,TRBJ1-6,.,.,TGTGCCAGCAGTTCTACAGGGACCTCACCCCTCCACTTT,CASSSTGTSPLHF
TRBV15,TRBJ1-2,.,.,TGTGCCACCAGCAGAGCAGGGCTAGACAACTATGGCTACACCTTC,CATSRAGLDNYGYTF
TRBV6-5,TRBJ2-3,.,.,TGTGCCAGCAGTTATTCCCCTAGGGGGGATACGCAGTATTTT,CASSYSPRGDTQYF
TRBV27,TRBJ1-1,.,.,TGTGCCAGCAGTTCCCTCTTGGAGGGGACTGAAGCTTTCTTT,CASSSLLEGTEAFF
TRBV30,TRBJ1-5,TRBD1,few,TGTGCCTGGAGTGGAGGGGGCGGTCAGCCCCAGCATTTT,CAWSGGGGQPQHF
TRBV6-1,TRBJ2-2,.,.,TGTGCCAGCAGATGGGGAGAAGGACGGCGCGGGGAGCTGTTTTTT,CASRWGEGRRGELFF
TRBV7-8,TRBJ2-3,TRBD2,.,TGTGCCAGCAGCTATGCTAGCGGGGGGCCTACTAGCACAGATACGCAGTATTTT,CASSYASGGPTSTDTQYF
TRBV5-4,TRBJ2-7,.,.,TGTGCCAGCAGCGAAGACTCTTCCTCCTACGAGCAGTACTTC,CASSEDSSSYEQYF
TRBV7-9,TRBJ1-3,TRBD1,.,TGTGCCACTGGGGGGACAGGGGGCACGGTGGCCATATATTTT,CATGGTGGTVAIYF
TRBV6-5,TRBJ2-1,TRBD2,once,TGTGCCAGCAGTTATTCCGGGACTAGCAGGATAAATGAGCAGTTCTTC,CASSYSGTSRINEQFF
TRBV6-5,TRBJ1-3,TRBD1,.,TGTGCCAGCGGAACAGGGGGATCTGGAAACACCATATATTTT,CASGTGGSGNTIYF
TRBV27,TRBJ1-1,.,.,TGTGCCAGCAGCAAACAATCCGACAGGCCGAACACTGAAGCTTTCTTT,CASSKQSDRPNTEAFF
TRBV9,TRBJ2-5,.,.,TGTGCCAGCAGCGTAGGCGGTAGCTACGAGACCCAGTACTTC,CASSVGGSYETQYF
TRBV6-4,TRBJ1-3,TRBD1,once,TGTGCCAGCAGCGGACAGGGTATGCACACCATATATTTT,CASSGQGMHTIYF
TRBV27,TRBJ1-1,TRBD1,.,TGTGCCAGCAGTGCAGGGACAGGGGGAAAAACTGAAGCTTTCTTT,CASSAGTGGKTEAFF
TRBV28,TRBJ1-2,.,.,TGTGCCAGCAGGGAAGGCGGACAGAGCTATGGCTACACCTTC,CASREGGQSYGYTF
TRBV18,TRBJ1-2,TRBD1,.,TGTGCCAGCTCCCAGTCGGGACAGGGGAATGGCTACACCTTC,CASSQSGQGNGYTF
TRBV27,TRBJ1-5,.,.,TGTGCCAGCAGTTTGGGCGGGGCCGGGGCCGATCATCAGCCCCAGCATTTT,CASSLGGAGADHQPQHF
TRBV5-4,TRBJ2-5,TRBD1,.,TGTGCCAGCAGCTTGGCGGGGACAGGAGAGACCCAGTACTTC,CASSLAGTGETQYF
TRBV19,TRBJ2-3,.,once,TGTGCCAGTAGTCGCGGGGATAGCACAGATACGCAGTATTTT,CASSRGDSTDTQYF
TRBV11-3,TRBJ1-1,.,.,TGTGCCAGCAGCTTAGAAGGGGTCGACACTGAAGCTTTCTTT,CASSLEGVDTEAFF
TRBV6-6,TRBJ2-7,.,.,TGTGCCAGCAGTTACGGGCGGGCCTGGGGGCAGTACTTC,CASSYGRAWGQYF
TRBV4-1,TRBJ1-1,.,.,TGCGCCAGCAGCCAAGGATTGGGGGCGACTGAAGCTTTCTTT,CASSQGLGATEAFF
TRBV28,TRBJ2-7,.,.,TGTGCCAGCAGGTCGGAGCACACGTACGAGCAGTACTTC,CASRSEHTYEQYF
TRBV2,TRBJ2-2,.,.,TGTGCCAGCAGTAGACCGGGAAACACCGGGGAGCTGTTTTTT,CASSRPGNTGELFF
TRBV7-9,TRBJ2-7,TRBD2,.,TGTGCCAGCAGACTAGCGGGAGGGCCTAGCGAGCAGTACTTC,CASRLAGGPSEQYF
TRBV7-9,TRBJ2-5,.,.,TGTGCCAGCAGCTTCTCCCTAGAGACCCAGTACTTC,CASSFSLETQYF
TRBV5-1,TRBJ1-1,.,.,TGCGCCAGCAGCTTGCGCGGCTCTGAAGCTTTCTTT,CASSLRGSEAFF
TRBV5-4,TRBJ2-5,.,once,TGTGCCAGCAGCTTTCGGGAGAGTTGGTCCGAGACCCAGTACTTC,CASSFRESWSETQYF
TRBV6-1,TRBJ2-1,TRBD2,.,TGTGCCAGCAGTACTAGCGGAGGGAACAATGAGCAGTTCTTC,CASSTSGGNNEQFF
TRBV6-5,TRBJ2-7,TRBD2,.,TGTGCCAGCAGTTCTAGCGGGACTTACGAGCAGTACTTC,CASSSSGTYEQYF
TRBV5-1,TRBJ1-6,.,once,TGCGCCAGCCGTTCTGTCGGACAGAATTCACCCCTCCACTTT,CASRSVGQNSPLHF
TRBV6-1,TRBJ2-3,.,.,TGTGCCAGCAGCCGAGGAGGGCCGGTCACAGATACGCAGTATTTT,CASSRGGPVTDTQYF